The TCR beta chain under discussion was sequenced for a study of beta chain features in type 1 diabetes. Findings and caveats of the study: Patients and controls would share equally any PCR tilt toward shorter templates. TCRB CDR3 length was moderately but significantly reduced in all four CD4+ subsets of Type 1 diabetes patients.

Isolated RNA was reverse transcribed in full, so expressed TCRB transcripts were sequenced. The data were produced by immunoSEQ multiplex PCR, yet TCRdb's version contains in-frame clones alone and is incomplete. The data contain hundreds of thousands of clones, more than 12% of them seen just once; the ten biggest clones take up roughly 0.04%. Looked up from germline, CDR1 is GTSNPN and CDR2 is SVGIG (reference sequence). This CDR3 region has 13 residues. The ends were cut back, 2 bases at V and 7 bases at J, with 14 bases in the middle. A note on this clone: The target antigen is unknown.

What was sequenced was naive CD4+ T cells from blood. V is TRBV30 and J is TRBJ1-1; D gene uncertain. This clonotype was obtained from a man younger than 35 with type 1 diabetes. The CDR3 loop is CAWSLWATDEAFF. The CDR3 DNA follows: TGTGCCTGGAGTCTTTGGGCAACGGATGAAGCTTTCTTT.